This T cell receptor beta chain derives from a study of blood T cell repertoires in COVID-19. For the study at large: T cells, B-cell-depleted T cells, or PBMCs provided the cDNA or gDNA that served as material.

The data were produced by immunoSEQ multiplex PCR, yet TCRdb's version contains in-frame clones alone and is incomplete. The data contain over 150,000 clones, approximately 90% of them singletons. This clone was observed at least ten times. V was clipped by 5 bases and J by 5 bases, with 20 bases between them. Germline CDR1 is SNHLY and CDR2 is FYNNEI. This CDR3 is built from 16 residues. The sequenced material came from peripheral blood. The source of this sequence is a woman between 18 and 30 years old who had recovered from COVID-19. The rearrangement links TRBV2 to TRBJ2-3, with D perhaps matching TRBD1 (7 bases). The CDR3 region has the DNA TGTGCCAGCAGTCCACCCCGACAGGGCGGGAAAGATACGCAGTATTTT. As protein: CASSPPRQGGKDTQYF.